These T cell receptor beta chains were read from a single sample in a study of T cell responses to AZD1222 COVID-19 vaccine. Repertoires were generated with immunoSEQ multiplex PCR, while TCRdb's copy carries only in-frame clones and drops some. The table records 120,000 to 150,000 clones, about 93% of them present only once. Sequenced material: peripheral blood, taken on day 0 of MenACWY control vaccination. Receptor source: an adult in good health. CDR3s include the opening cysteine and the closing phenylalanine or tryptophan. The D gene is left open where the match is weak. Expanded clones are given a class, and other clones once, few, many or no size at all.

TGTGCCAGCAGTGAGAGGGATGAGCAGTTCTTC	CASSERDEQFF	TRBJ2-1	once	NA	TRBV2
TGTGCCAGCAGCTACTCCCCCACGGGGGGGAAGGGTGGAAACACCATATATTTT	CASSYSPTGGKGGNTIYF	TRBJ1-3	NA	NA	TRBV9
TGTGCCAGCAGTCCCACCGGGAACACCGGGGAGCTGTTTTTT	CASSPTGNTGELFF	TRBJ2-2	NA	NA	TRBV25-1
TGTGCCAGCAGCGTAGTCAGCGGGGTTAACACCGGGGAGCTGTTTTTT	CASSVVSGVNTGELFF	TRBJ2-2	NA	TRBD2	TRBV9
TGTGCCAGCAGCTTTGGGGTTCTAGCGGGAGGACACAATGAGCAGTTCTTC	CASSFGVLAGGHNEQFF	TRBJ2-1	NA	TRBD2	TRBV5-4
TGCGCCAGCAGCTTGGGCACCAGCACAGATACGCAGTATTTT	CASSLGTSTDTQYF	TRBJ2-3	NA	NA	TRBV5-1
TGTGCCACCAGTGACTTCGGACAGAACAATGAGCAGTTCTTC	CATSDFGQNNEQFF	TRBJ2-1	NA	NA	TRBV24-1
TGTGCCACCAGGGAGGGGGGGAACACTGAAGCTTTCTTT	CATREGGNTEAFF	TRBJ1-1	NA	NA	TRBV24-1
TGTGCCAGTAGTCGGACGACAGGACATAATGAAAAACTGTTTTTT	CASSRTTGHNEKLFF	TRBJ1-4	NA	NA	TRBV19
TGTGCCAGCAGCTCATCAGGGTCTGAAGCTTTCTTT	CASSSSGSEAFF	TRBJ1-1	NA	NA	TRBV25-1
TGTGCCTGGACGTCCGACCTGAACACTGAAGCTTTCTTT	CAWTSDLNTEAFF	TRBJ1-1	NA	NA	TRBV30
TGTGCCAGCAGTGGTAGTGGCGAGCAGTACTTC	CASSGSGEQYF	TRBJ2-7	NA	NA	TRBV25-1
TGTGCCACCAGTGACAGACAGGGAAAGACCGGGGAGCTGTTTTTT	CATSDRQGKTGELFF	TRBJ2-2	NA	TRBD1	TRBV24-1
TGTGCCAGCAGTTTGTCCGGGACAGGGTGGTCACCCCTCCACTTT	CASSLSGTGWSPLHF	TRBJ1-6	NA	TRBD1	TRBV27
TGTGCCAGCAGCGTAGAAAGTACCGCGAACTATGGCTACACCTTC	CASSVESTANYGYTF	TRBJ1-2	NA	NA	TRBV9
TGTGCCAGCAGTCTCACCTTCAGCGCCTATAATGAAAAACTGTTTTTT	CASSLTFSAYNEKLFF	TRBJ1-4	NA	NA	TRBV27
TGTGCCAGCAGCCCCCAATCAGTGGGAAACACCATATATTTT	CASSPQSVGNTIYF	TRBJ1-3	NA	NA	TRBV7-8
TGTGCCCTAGGGGGGGGAAGCGGCGAGCAGTACTTC	CALGGGSGEQYF	TRBJ2-7	NA	NA	TRBV10-3
TGTGCCAGCAGCTTAGAGGGCGGGGGCACCGGGGAGCTGTTTTTT	CASSLEGGGTGELFF	TRBJ2-2	NA	TRBD2	TRBV11-2